This TCR beta chain is from a study of cytomegalovirus exposure and HLA in healthy donors. The V end was cut by 10 bases, the J end by 4 bases, with 13 bases between. This CDR3 has 13 residues. Germline loops: CDR1 MGHDK, CDR2 SYGVNS. The PCR made use of 60 Vbeta and 13 Jbeta primers. Sequencing used immunoSEQ multiplex PCR; TCRdb keeps in-frame clones, though not all of them. The data hold about 270,000 clones, with just over 85% observed a single time. The genes are TRBV25-1 and TRBJ2-2; a possible D gene is TRBD1 (6 bases). Sequenced: PBMCs. The origin of this receptor is a man between 40 and 49 years old in good health and CMV-seropositive. DNA for the CDR3: TGTGCCACCCGTGGGGACATCACCGGGGAGCTGTTTTTT. It codes for CATRGDITGELFF.